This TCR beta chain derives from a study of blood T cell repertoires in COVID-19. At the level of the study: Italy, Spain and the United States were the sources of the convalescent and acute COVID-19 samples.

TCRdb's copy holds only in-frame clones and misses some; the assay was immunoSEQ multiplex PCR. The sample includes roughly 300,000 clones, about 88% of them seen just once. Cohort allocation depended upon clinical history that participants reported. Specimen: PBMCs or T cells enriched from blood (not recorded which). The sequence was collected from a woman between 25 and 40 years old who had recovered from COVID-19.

The CDR3: CASSVGGNPGREQFF. CDR3 bases: TGTGCCAGCAGCGTAGGCGGTAACCCGGGGAGGGAGCAGTTCTTC. V gene TRBV9 combines with J gene TRBJ2-1, with D maybe TRBD2 (6 bases). Germline V gives CDR1 SGDLS, CDR2 YYNGEE. The CDR3 is made up of 15 amino acids. The V end was cut by 0 bases, the J end by 10 bases, with 17 bases between. Filled out from reference TRBV9 and TRBJ2-1, the complete variable domain reads DSGVTQTPKHLITATGQRVTLRCSPRSGDLSVYWYQQSLDQGLQFLIQYYNGEERAKGNILERFSAQQFPDLHSELNLSSLELGDSALYFCASSVGGNPGREQFFGPGTRLTVL.